These 14 T cell receptor beta chains originate from one sample sequenced in a study of early stage breast cancer tumors. The table came from immunoSEQ multiplex PCR; TCRdb's copy has only in-frame clones and leaves some out. In the table there are 32,000 or so clones, about 70% of which are singletons. What was sequenced was blood. All receptors come from a person between 50 and 60 years old with breast cancer.

V and J are TRBV18 and TRBJ1-4; 7 bases agree with TRBD1. Germline CDR1 reads KGHSH; CDR2 reads LQKENI. The CDR3 consists of 18 residues. Trimming at V came to 2 bases and at J to 1 base, leaving 10 bases not matched to a gene. The CDR3 here is CASSPSTGHGGTNEKLFF. CDR3 nucleotides: TGTGCCAGCTCACCATCGACAGGGCACGGTGGAACTAATGAAAAACTGTTTTTT.

This clone has a single count. The chain links TRBV11-2 to TRBJ2-7; D is unclear. V shed 5 bases and J shed 0 bases, with 11 bases lying between them. This CDR3 is 14 amino acids long. From germline, CDR1 is SGHAT and CDR2 FQNNGV. As DNA, the CDR3 is TGTGCCAGCAGCCACCCCCGCAGCTCCTACGAGCAGTACTTC. Translated, it gives CASSHPRSSYEQYF.

This clone showed up just once. The rearrangement uses TRBV18 and TRBJ2-7; D possibly corresponds to TRBD1 (6 bases). The CDR3 contains 14 residues. Germline V lookup: CDR1 KGHSH, CDR2 LQKENI. The ends were cut back, 0 bases at V and 2 bases at J, with 8 bases in the middle. The CDR3 loop reads CASSPPQGTYEQYF. DNA for the CDR3: TGTGCCAGCTCACCACCCCAGGGGACCTACGAGCAGTACTTC.

V is TRBV5-8 and J is TRBJ2-3; D gene uncertain. Germline V gene data show CDR1 as SGHTS and CDR2 as YDEGEE. Trimming shortened V by 0 bases and J by 0 bases, and 11 bases separated the two germline ends. The CDR3 covers 16 residues. The CDR3, as DNA: TGTGCCAGCAGCTTGGGGCGAGGTACTAGCACAGATACGCAGTATTTT. This gives the protein CASSLGRGTSTDTQYF.

This CDR3 is CASSLNLPGQGVHEQYF. CDR3 DNA: TGCGCCAGCAGCCTGAACCTTCCGGGACAGGGGGTCCACGAGCAGTACTTC. V gene TRBV4-3 combines with J gene TRBJ2-7; 11 positions match TRBD1. This CDR3 is 17 amino acids long. Looked up from germline, CDR1 is LGHNA and CDR2 is YSLEER. The trim removed 4 bases at V and 5 bases at J, leaving 13 bases unmatched.

This clone was recorded once. The genes are TRBV30 and TRBJ2-1; D unclear. V shed 3 bases and J shed 6 bases, with 18 bases lying between them. The CDR3 runs to 15 residues. The V gene's germline CDR1 is GTSNPN and CDR2 SVGIG (reference sequence). The CDR3, as DNA: TGTGCCTGGAGATCGCTGCAGATCGCCGGCAATGAGCAGTTCTTC. It encodes CAWRSLQIAGNEQFF.

The chain links TRBV25-1 to TRBJ1-2, with unresolved D. Germline CDR1 reads MGHDK; CDR2 reads SYGVNS. The CDR3 has 16 residues. The V end lost 1 base, the J end lost 6 bases, and 18 bases lay between the germline ends. CDR3 bases: TGTGCCAGCAGTGAATGGGAGAGGGAAGGTCGCGATGGCTACACCTTC. The encoded protein is CASSEWEREGRDGYTF.

This chain joins TRBV4-1 and TRBJ1-5, with 10 bases lining up with TRBD1. This CDR3 comprises 16 residues. The germline V gene has CDR1 MGHRA and CDR2 YSYEKL. The J segment lost 3 bases and the V segment lost 4 bases, leaving 6 bases of the junction unmatched. The CDR3 loop reads CASSPGQGGPNQPQHF. The CDR3 region has the DNA TGCGCCAGCAGCCCAGGACAGGGGGGGCCCAATCAGCCCCAGCATTTT.

This chain uses TRBV9 with TRBJ2-7, with a tentative D call TRBD1 (5 bases). CDR1 SGDLS and CDR2 YYNGEE come from the germline V gene. The CDR3 covers 12 residues. Trimming removed 3 bases from V and 6 bases from J, with 10 bases in between. Here the CDR3 DNA reads TGTGCCAGCAGCGCCTCAGGGCCCGAGCAGTACTTC. Translation gives CASSASGPEQYF. Full variable domain (remainder filled in from reference TRBV9 and TRBJ2-7): DSGVTQTPKHLITATGQRVTLRCSPRSGDLSVYWYQQSLDQGLQFLIQYYNGEERAKGNILERFSAQQFPDLHSELNLSSLELGDSALYFCASSASGPEQYFGPGTRLTVT.

The chain employs TRBV19 and TRBJ1-2; tentatively, D is TRBD1 (5 bases). The CDR3 loop spans 16 amino acids. V shed 2 bases and J shed 5 bases, with 18 bases lying between them. CDR1 LNHDA and CDR2 SQIVND come from the germline V gene (reference sequence). The CDR3 is CASSINVGANGYGYTF. The CDR3 nucleotides are TGTGCCAGTAGTATAAACGTCGGGGCAAACGGGTATGGCTACACCTTC.

In its sample, this clone was seen a few times. The chain has TRBV18 and TRBJ1-1; the D gene is possibly TRBD1 (6 bases). V lost 6 bases, J lost 0 bases, and 17 bases lay in between. The CDR3 spans 16 residues. Germline V gives CDR1 KGHSH, CDR2 LQKENI. The CDR3 protein is CASSENDRFLNTEAFF. The CDR3 DNA is TGTGCCAGCTCGGAAAATGACAGGTTCTTGAACACTGAAGCTTTCTTT.

V and J are TRBV28 and TRBJ2-6; 8 positions agree with TRBD1. Trimming removed 4 bases from V and 0 bases from J; junction bases left unmatched: 11. The CDR3 has 19 amino acids. The V gene's germline CDR1 is MDHEN and CDR2 SYDVKM. CDR3 in amino acids: CASSSDRATSLSGANVLTF. The CDR3 bases are TGTGCCAGCAGTTCGGACAGGGCGACATCTCTCTCTGGGGCCAACGTCCTGACTTTC.

The rearrangement joins TRBV6-5 to TRBJ2-2; TRBD1 matches 9 bases. Germline loops: CDR1 MNHEY, CDR2 SVGAGI. V was clipped by 5 bases and J by 6 bases; unmatched bases: 1. CDR3 length: 13 residues. The CDR3: CASSGTGPGELFF. For the CDR3, the DNA is TGTGCCAGCAGTGGGACAGGGCCCGGGGAGCTGTTTTTT.

The chain combines TRBV7-3 with TRBJ2-1, with TRBD2 identical over 8 bases. The CDR3 is made up of 16 amino acids. Germline CDR1 reads SGHTA; CDR2 reads FQGTGA. The V and J ends lost 1 base and 5 bases, in that order; junction bases with no gene match: 7. The CDR3 DNA is TGTGCCAGCAGCTTAAGGCCAGCGGGGGCAAACAATGAGCAGTTCTTC. Translating gives CASSLRPAGANNEQFF.